Listed here are 23 T cell receptor beta chains from one sample, sequenced in a study of blood T cells in healthy people across ages. With a J-beta primer mix and a sample-barcoded 5' primer, a second PCR ran 7 to 11 cycles. From the 5' RACE reads, TCRdb called clonotypes with MiXCR, one entry per CDR3 protein. The sample records under 850,000 distinct CDR3 sequences, around 36% being singletons. The specimen sequenced was blood. These receptors came from a young man in good health.

On this clonotype itself: Since a much larger clone is just one base distant, this may be a read error. This sequence joins TRBV29-1 and TRBJ2-3, with 10 bases identical to TRBD1. The CDR3 sequence is 14 residues long. Germline lookup yields CDR1 SQVTM and CDR2 ANQGSEA. The chain's CDR3 is CSAEGGTGDDTQYF. Written as DNA, the CDR3 is TGCAGCGCTGAAGGTGGGACAGGGGACGATACGCAGTATTTT.

This clonotype was found a few times. V is TRBV25-1 and J is TRBJ1-5; no clear D. Germline V CDR1 and CDR2: MGHDK, SYGVNS. Trimming stripped 3 bases from V and 0 bases from J, with 6 bases between. This CDR3 region has 14 residues. The CDR3 loop is CASSDGLSNQPQHF. The CDR3 nucleotides read TGTGCCAGCAGTGATGGACTTAGCAATCAGCCCCAGCATTTT.

The chain recombines TRBV20-1 with TRBJ1-5; D unclear. V lost 3 bases and J 0 bases, leaving 12 bases between the germline ends. This CDR3 comprises 15 residues. Per germline, CDR1 DFQATT and CDR2 SNEGSKA (reference sequence). Here the CDR3 DNA reads TGCAGTGCTAGCTCCCAACCTCGTAGCAATCAGCCCCAGCATTTT. Translating it yields CSASSQPRSNQPQHF.

The chain carries TRBV4-1 and TRBJ1-1; 11 positions agree with TRBD1. This CDR3 is 17 amino acids long. Unmatched junction bases numbered 8, after V lost 0 bases and J lost 5 bases. The germline V gene encodes CDR1 MGHRA and CDR2 YSYEKL. CDR3: CASSQDLDRGQGTEAFF. DNA for the CDR3: TGCGCCAGCAGCCAAGATCTGGACAGGGGGCAGGGGACTGAAGCTTTCTTT.

This clonotype was seen a handful of times. CDR3 residues: CASSPDLGRNYGYTF. CDR3 coding DNA: TGTGCCAGCAGCCCGGACTTGGGAAGGAACTATGGCTACACCTTC. The rearrangement uses TRBV7-2 and TRBJ1-2; no firm D call. Trimming took 5 bases from V and 2 from J, leaving 15 bases between them. The CDR3 has 15 residues. In germline, CDR1 is SGHTA, CDR2 FQGNSA.

This clonotype was recorded at least ten times. The V and J genes are TRBV20-1 and TRBJ2-1, with a weak D call TRBD1 (5 bases). Germline V gives CDR1 DFQATT, CDR2 SNEGSKA (reference sequence). Trimming pared 6 bases from V and 10 bases from J, leaving 13 bases between. The CDR3 length is 11 residues. The CDR3 sequence: CSARVYNEQFF. The CDR3 region has the DNA TGCAGTGCCAGGGTATATAACGAGCAGTTCTTC.

Regarding this clonotype: This may be a read error: a much more frequent sequence differs by one nucleotide. J is TRBJ2-5 and V is TRBV20-1, with D possibly matching TRBD2 (6 bases). This CDR3 is built from 13 residues. V lost 0 bases, J lost 11 bases, and 16 bases lay in between. Per germline, CDR1 DFQATT and CDR2 SNEGSKA (reference sequence). This CDR3 is CSARDTSHNEQYF. DNA of the CDR3: TGCAGTGCTAGAGATACTAGCCACAATGAGCAGTACTTC.

Details on this clonotype: Since a much larger clone is just one base distant, this may be a read error. The chain is built from TRBV12-3 or TRBV12-4 and TRBJ2-3; TRBD2 matches 9 bases. The length of the CDR3 is 15 residues. For the CDR3, the DNA is TGTGCCGGCAGCACCGGGACTAGCTCCACAGATACGCAGTATTTT. Its protein is CAGSTGTSSTDTQYF.

This rearrangement joins TRBV10-3 to TRBJ2-1, with D maybe TRBD2 (7 bases). The length of the CDR3 is 14 residues. Germline-derived CDR1 and CDR2 are ENHRY and SYGVKD. V gave up 2 bases and J gave up 10 bases, with 15 bases separating them. CDR3 DNA sequence: TGTGCCATCAGTGAGATCGGGGGGCTAGGCGAGCAGTTCTTC. This codes for CAISEIGGLGEQFF.

In its sample, this clonotype was seen once. CDR3: CASSLKRTVTGNTIYF. The DNA of the CDR3 is TGTGCCAGCAGCTTAAAGAGGACGGTCACTGGAAACACCATATATTTT. The V call is TRBV7-2, the J call TRBJ1-3; D remains unclear. Germline V CDR1 and CDR2: SGHTA, FQGNSA. The length of the CDR3 is 16 residues. V lost 2 bases and J lost 2, with 13 bases in between.

This clonotype appeared many times. The rearrangement uses TRBV18 and TRBJ2-5, with D possibly being TRBD2 (6 bases). Germline loops: CDR1 KGHSH, CDR2 LQKENI. The V end lost 3 bases, the J end lost 2 bases, and 13 bases lay between the germline ends. The CDR3 loop spans 15 amino acids. The CDR3 sequence is CASSPREGVQETQYF. The CDR3 DNA is TGTGCCAGCTCACCGCGGGAAGGGGTGCAAGAGACCCAGTACTTC.

This clonotype was seen at least ten times. The gene calls are TRBV9 and TRBJ2-1; 13 bases align to TRBD2. Germline V lookup: CDR1 SGDLS, CDR2 YYNGEE. The ends lost 4 bases at V and 0 bases at J; junction bases unmatched: 13. This CDR3 is built from 20 residues. The CDR3 nucleotides read TGTGCCAGCAGCCCCTTTCAGACTAGCGGGGGGTCTAGCTCCTACAATGAGCAGTTCTTC. Translated: CASSPFQTSGGSSSYNEQFF. Using reference TRBV9 and TRBJ2-1 for the parts outside the CDR3, the full variable domain is DSGVTQTPKHLITATGQRVTLRCSPRSGDLSVYWYQQSLDQGLQFLIQYYNGEERAKGNILERFSAQQFPDLHSELNLSSLELGDSALYFCASSPFQTSGGSSSYNEQFFGPGTRLTVL.

This clonotype was recorded at least ten times. V gene TRBV20-1 combines with J gene TRBJ2-7; perhaps TRBD2 as D (6 bases). This CDR3 has 13 residues. With 5 bases removed from V and 10 bases from J, the gap between germline ends came to 21 bases. Looked up from germline, CDR1 is DFQATT and CDR2 is SNEGSKA (reference sequence). Written as DNA, the CDR3 is TGCAGTGCTCGCAGTGTGGGGGGAGAATCCCAGTACTTC. This codes for CSARSVGGESQYF.

This clonotype appeared many times. This CDR3 reads CASRNDGNYGYTF. The CDR3 DNA sequence: TGTGCCAGCAGAAACGACGGGAACTATGGCTACACCTTC. The chain carries TRBV6-5 and TRBJ1-2; D uncertain. CDR3 size: 13 residues. V lost 6 bases and J lost 2, with 10 bases in between. Per the germline V gene, CDR1 is MNHEY and CDR2 is SVGAGI.

This chain uses TRBV20-1 with TRBJ1-1; 9 nucleotides match TRBD1. V lost 6 bases, J lost 4 bases, and 18 bases stayed unmatched. The CDR3 is 17 amino acids. Germline loops: CDR1 DFQATT, CDR2 SNEGSKA (reference sequence). The CDR3 coding sequence is TGCAGTGCACTCCCCCGGGACAGGGAGTTACGGAGCACTGAAGCTTTCTTT. It is translated as CSALPRDRELRSTEAFF.

This clonotype was counted between two and nine times. The chain carries TRBV11-2 and TRBJ1-2; possibly TRBD1 for D (6 bases). This CDR3 comprises 16 residues. The germline gives CDR1 SGHAT, CDR2 FQNNGV. With 4 bases removed from V and 1 base from J, the gap between germline ends came to 16 bases. CDR3 bases: TGTGCCAGCAGCTCATATACAACAGGGTTTAACTATGGCTACACCTTC. This sequence encodes CASSSYTTGFNYGYTF.

This clonotype was observed a few times. This chain links TRBV6-4 with TRBJ1-1, with D maybe TRBD1 (6 bases). The CDR3 is 14 amino acids. The germline CDR1 and CDR2 sequences are MRHNA and SNTAGT. V dropped 3 bases and J dropped 1 base, with 9 bases sitting between them. This chain's CDR3 is CASSEETGNTEAFF. In DNA form, the CDR3 reads TGTGCCAGCAGTGAAGAGACAGGGAACACTGAAGCTTTCTTT.

The gene calls are TRBV27 and TRBJ2-5; weak D call: TRBD2 (5 bases). The CDR3 covers 14 residues. CDR1 is MNHEY, CDR2 SMNVEV, per germline (reference sequence). Deletions cut 3 bases from V and 5 bases from J, with 13 bases between. CDR3 DNA sequence: TGTGCCAGCAGTTTTCGGACCCGCGGGGAGACCCAGTACTTC. Its protein is CASSFRTRGETQYF.

The chain recombines TRBV9 with TRBJ2-3; 8 bases align to TRBD2. Germline CDR1 SGDLS, CDR2 YYNGEE. This CDR3 is built from 16 residues. J gave up 2 bases and V 0 bases, and 5 bases lay outside the gene matches. CDR3 DNA sequence: TGTGCCAGCAGCGTAGGCGGGAGGCTAGCCACAGATACGCAGTATTTT. Amino acids: CASSVGGRLATDTQYF.

The sample holds many counts of this clonotype. The genes are TRBV5-6 and TRBJ1-2, with D unclear. This CDR3 has 12 residues. V was trimmed by 0 bases and J by 8 bases, leaving 8 bases between them. Germline V gives CDR1 SGHDT, CDR2 YYEEEE. CDR3 sequence: CASSLASSGYTF. In nucleotides, the CDR3 is TGTGCCAGCAGCTTGGCCTCCAGCGGCTACACCTTC.

This clonotype came up many times. DNA of the CDR3: TGTGCCAGCAGCCAGGACCAGAGAGAGACCCAGTACTTC. Translated: CASSQDQRETQYF. The chain couples TRBV4-2 to TRBJ2-5; D ambiguous. The V end lost 3 bases, the J end lost 4 bases, and 9 bases lay between the germline ends. Looked up from germline, CDR1 is LGHNA and CDR2 is YNFKEQ. The CDR3 is made up of 13 amino acids.

For this clonotype: At one end, the junction sequence differs from germline, possibly due to a read error. The rearrangement joins TRBV7-2 to TRBJ2-3; 7 bases are a match to TRBD2. The CDR3 covers 17 residues. The germline V gene encodes CDR1 SGHTA and CDR2 FQGNSA. In DNA, the CDR3 is TGTGCCAGCAGCTTAGACCGGCTAGCGGACCGCACAGATACGCGGTATTTT. Its translation: CASSLDRLADRTDTRYF.

Turning to this clonotype: This clone may be a read error of a much larger clone one base away. This chain links TRBV4-3 with TRBJ2-1; D is undetermined. V lost 2 bases and J 8 bases, leaving 19 bases between the germline ends. The CDR3 consists of 16 residues. Germline lookup yields CDR1 LGHNA and CDR2 YSLEER. In nucleotides, the CDR3 is TGCGCCAGCAGCCAAAATGCCAATCGGGTTCTCGATGAGCAGTTCTTC. This gives the protein CASSQNANRVLDEQFF.